This T cell receptor (beta chain) was sequenced for a study of cytomegalovirus exposure and HLA in healthy donors. About the study: Among 150 million to 200 million T cells, an earlier analysis found 95 million to 140 million unique TCR beta sequences. Ancestry clustering placed more than 80% of over 300 genotyped donors in the Caucasian-associated cluster.

Findings of the study overall: V- and J-gene trimming of TCR beta was linked (in a later analysis) to a missense DCLRE1C variant. It was reportedly the case that the classifier diagnosed cytomegalovirus status with high specificity and sensitivity.

The PCR ran on 60 Vbeta and 13 Jbeta primers. This table comes from immunoSEQ multiplex PCR, and its TCRdb copy is limited to in-frame clones, with some not included. The table records 150,000 or so clones, about four fifths of them present only once. Germline lookup yields CDR1 SGDLS and CDR2 YYNGEE. V lost 6 bases, J lost 4 bases, and 22 bases lay in between. There are 16 residues in the CDR3. In the case of this clone: Antigen: not known.

V and J are TRBV9 and TRBJ2-5; D might be TRBD2 (6 bases). This receptor was obtained from a man aged 25 to 40 in good health and CMV-seropositive. Sample: PBMCs. The CDR3 DNA reads TGTGCCAGCACCTTAGAAACCGGCGGGATGGGAGAGACCCAGTACTTC. It encodes CASTLETGGMGETQYF.